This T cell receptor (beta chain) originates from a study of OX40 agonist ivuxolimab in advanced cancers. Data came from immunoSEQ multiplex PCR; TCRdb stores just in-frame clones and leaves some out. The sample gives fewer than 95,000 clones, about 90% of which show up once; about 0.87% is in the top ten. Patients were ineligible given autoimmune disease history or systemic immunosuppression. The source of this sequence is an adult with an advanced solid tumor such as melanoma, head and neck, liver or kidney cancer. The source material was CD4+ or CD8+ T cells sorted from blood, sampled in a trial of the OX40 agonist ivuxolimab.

Written as DNA, the CDR3 is TGCACCAGCAGCCCAACGAGGTTTCCTCACTACGAGCAGTACTTC. This encodes CTSSPTRFPHYEQYF. The chain recombines TRBV1 with TRBJ2-7; TRBD2, as called in the table, went unchecked against the DNA. TRBV1 is designated a pseudogene. This CDR3 is built from 15 residues.